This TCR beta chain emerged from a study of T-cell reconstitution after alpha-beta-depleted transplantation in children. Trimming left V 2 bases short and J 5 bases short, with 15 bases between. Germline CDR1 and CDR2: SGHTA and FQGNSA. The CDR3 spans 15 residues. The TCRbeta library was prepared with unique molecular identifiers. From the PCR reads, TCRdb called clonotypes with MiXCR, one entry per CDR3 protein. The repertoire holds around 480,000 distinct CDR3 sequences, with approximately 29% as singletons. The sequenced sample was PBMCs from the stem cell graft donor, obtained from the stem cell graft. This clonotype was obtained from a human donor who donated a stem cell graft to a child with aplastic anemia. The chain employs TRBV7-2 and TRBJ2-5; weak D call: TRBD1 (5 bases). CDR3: CASSLLVTGLETQYF. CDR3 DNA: TGTGCCAGCAGCTTACTCGTTACAGGTCTGGAGACCCAGTACTTC.